The rows below give T cell receptor beta chains drawn from one sample of a study of a mutant IDH1 vaccine in newly diagnosed glioma. Profiled with immunoSEQ multiplex PCR; TCRdb holds only in-frame clones, not every one. The table shows tens of thousands of clones, with around 80% occurring only once. The sample in question was peripheral blood mononuclear cells (PBMCs), obtained from a glioma patient treated with radiotherapy, temozolomide or both. These receptors were taken from a man aged 45 to 65 with glioma. Some clones in this sample may be carry-over from other donors' samples. Both conserved end residues are trimmed from each CDR3. Size tells how often a clone was seen (once, few, many) or the class of an expanded clone, and some rows leave it out.

v_gene	abundance	len	j_gene	CDR3aa
TRBV5-4	.	11	TRBJ1-5	ASSLPGLEPQH
TRBV25-1	.	10	TRBJ1-2	ASSKGTYGYT
TRBV6-5	.	11	TRBJ2-7	ASSYRGPYEQY
TRBV9	.	15	TRBJ2-1	ASSVDPPSPIYNEQF
TRBV5-8	.	13	TRBJ2-7	ASSPEKALTYEQY
TRBV6-6	.	12	TRBJ1-5	ASTPGQGGQPQH
TRBV7-2	.	13	TRBJ1-5	ASSLQGSSNQPQH
TRBV5-6	.	12	TRBJ1-2	ASNLRDRVPGYT
TRBV28	.	13	TRBJ1-3	ASSPDWARGNTIY
TRBV10-1	.	13	TRBJ2-7	ASSSGQGAFYEQY
TRBV2	.	12	TRBJ1-6	ASSLTGGESPLH
TRBV6-5	.	11	TRBJ1-2	ASSLGRAYGYT
TRBV2	.	13	TRBJ1-2	ASSEVQARIYGYT
TRBV6-5	.	10	TRBJ1-1	ASSLRSGEAF
TRBV6-5	.	10	TRBJ2-5	ASSNREETQY
TRBV4-1	few	17	TRBJ2-7	ASSPPPGDIGDKTYEQY
TRBV5-1	.	12	TRBJ1-1	VSSLLGERTEAF
TRBV5-1	.	13	TRBJ2-7	ASSLGGTDTNEQY
TRBV6-1	.	13	TRBJ1-5	ASSTAGYSNQPQH
TRBV15	.	12	TRBJ1-2	ATSTRSATDGYT
TRBV7-2	.	10	TRBJ2-5	ASSFARETQY
TRBV10-3	.	15	TRBJ1-3	AISESVGTGSGNTIY
TRBV6-5	.	13	TRBJ1-5	ASSSGGVSNQPQH
TRBV6-1	.	13	TRBJ2-7	ASSELAGVSYEQY
TRBV6-5	.	11	TRBJ1-1	ASSYSRNTEAF
TRBV29-1	.	9	TRBJ1-1	SVVTEFEAF
TRBV10-3	.	13	TRBJ2-7	AISTAGTRGNEQY
TRBV25-1	.	9	TRBJ2-1	ASRDVDEQF
TRBV6-1	.	11	TRBJ2-1	ASGAGPYNEQF
TRBV4-1	.	10	TRBJ1-2	ASSQDIGGYT
TRBV5-6	.	11	TRBJ1-1	ASSQGGNTEAF
TRBV6-6	.	11	TRBJ1-1	ASSYLENTEAF
TRBV2	few	12	TRBJ1-4	ATRQRSTNEKLF
TRBV4-1	.	12	TRBJ2-1	ASSSLTSDNVQF
TRBV5-1	.	14	TRBJ2-2	ASSLPPGPNTGELF
TRBV14	.	12	TRBJ2-1	ASSHPTGRNEQF
TRBV30	.	15	TRBJ2-2	AWTNPGGGWRSGELF
TRBV2	.	10	TRBJ1-5	ASSGQDQPQH